A single sample is the source of the 10 T cell receptor beta chains below, sequenced in a study of blood T cell repertoires in COVID-19. Assay used: immunoSEQ multiplex PCR; TCRdb lists only in-frame clones, some missing. This table has around 330,000 clones, around nine tenths appearing once. The sample taken for sequencing was peripheral blood. The receptors here all came from a woman aged 45-65 years with active or convalescent COVID-19.

The V gene is TRBV28, the J gene TRBJ2-7; D is ambiguous. CDR1 is MDHEN, CDR2 SYDVKM, per germline. This CDR3 is built from 11 residues. Between the trimmed V and J ends, which lost 8 bases and 4 bases, there was a span of 9 bases. The CDR3 sequence: CASLEEYEQYF. In DNA form, the CDR3 reads TGTGCCAGCCTTGAGGAATACGAGCAGTACTTC.

J is TRBJ2-5 and V is TRBV29-1; the match to TRBD2 covers 8 bases. CDR1 is SQVTM, CDR2 ANQGSEA, per germline. The CDR3 is 12 amino acids. The ends lost 6 bases at V and 4 bases at J; junction bases unmatched: 4. CDR3 nucleotide sequence: TGCAGCGTCCGGGGGGGGGCAGAGACCCAGTACTTC. The encoded protein is CSVRGGAETQYF. The full variable domain, rest sourced from reference TRBV29-1 and TRBJ2-5, is SAVISQKPSRDICQRGTSLTIQCQVDSQVTMMFWYRQQPGQSLTLIATANQGSEATYESGFVIDKFPISRPNLTFSTLTVSNMSPEDSSIYLCSVRGGAETQYFGPGTRLLVL.

This chain connects TRBV2 to TRBJ2-7, with 7 nucleotides matching TRBD1. Trimming at V came to 4 bases and at J to 2 bases, leaving 5 bases not matched to a gene. The CDR3 length is 14 residues. Germline assignment: CDR1 SNHLY and CDR2 FYNNEI. The CDR3 DNA follows: TGTGCCAGCAGTGCCGGGACAGCTCCCTACGAGCAGTACTTC. Encoded protein: CASSAGTAPYEQYF.

The V gene is TRBV11-3, the J gene TRBJ2-1; 8 bases are shared with TRBD1. The CDR3 extends over 15 amino acids. V lost 6 bases and J lost 6; bases outside the gene matches: 10. CDR1 and CDR2 (germline): SGHNT, YENEEA. In DNA, the CDR3 is TGTGCCAGCAGACGAGGACAGGGCTTAGGCAATGAGCAGTTCTTC. Encoded protein: CASRRGQGLGNEQFF.

The V call is TRBV5-4, the J call TRBJ1-5, with unresolved D. The V and J ends lost 1 base and 3 bases respectively, with 8 bases between them. This CDR3 comprises 14 residues. Germline CDR1 SGHNT, CDR2 YYREEE (reference sequence). CDR3 nucleotides: TGTGCCAGCAGCTTGTGGCAGGCCAATCAGCCCCAGCATTTT. Translating gives CASSLWQANQPQHF.

V gene TRBV15 combines with J gene TRBJ2-5; the D gene is possibly TRBD1 (6 bases). V lost 0 bases and J 0 bases, leaving 8 bases between the germline ends. Germline CDR1 LNHNV, CDR2 YYDKDF (reference sequence). The CDR3 loop spans 15 amino acids. Here the CDR3 reads CATSRDTGYQETQYF. The CDR3 coding sequence is TGTGCCACCAGCAGAGATACAGGGTACCAAGAGACCCAGTACTTC.

The V call is TRBV7-2, the J call TRBJ1-4; weak D call: TRBD1 (5 bases). CDR3 length equals 15 residues. CDR1 is SGHTA and CDR2 is FQGNSA in the germline V gene. V lost 5 bases to trimming and J lost 1 base, with 11 bases between them. The CDR3 reads CASSLRGRTNEKLFF. The CDR3 region has the DNA TGTGCCAGCAGCCTCCGGGGGAGAACTAATGAAAAACTGTTTTTT. Using reference TRBV7-2 and TRBJ1-4 for the parts outside the CDR3, the full variable domain is GAGVSQSPSNKVTEKGKDVELRCDPISGHTALYWYRQSLGQGLEFLIYFQGNSAPDKSGLPSDRFSAERTGGSVSTLTIQRTQQEDSAVYLCASSLRGRTNEKLFFGSGTQLSVL.

The chain uses TRBV5-8 and TRBJ1-2; 7 bases align to TRBD1. Losses at the gene ends were 3 bases for V and 0 bases for J; bases not matched to a gene: 2. From germline, CDR1 is SGHTS and CDR2 YDEGEE. The length of the CDR3 is 14 residues. As DNA, the CDR3 is TGTGCCAGCAGCTCGGGACAGCCTAACTATGGCTACACCTTC. Translating gives CASSSGQPNYGYTF.

The chain combines TRBV7-2 with TRBJ1-2; D is possibly TRBD1 (5 bases). V lost 3 bases and J 3 bases, leaving 14 bases between the germline ends. CDR3 length: 15 amino acids. The V gene's germline CDR1 is SGHTA and CDR2 FQGNSA. The CDR3 sequence is CASSFFWGTDYGYTF. CDR3 bases: TGTGCCAGCAGCTTTTTTTGGGGGACTGACTATGGCTACACCTTC.

The table lists this clone with a count of one. The rearrangement links TRBV18 to TRBJ1-4; D is possibly TRBD1 (6 bases). Per germline, CDR1 KGHSH and CDR2 LQKENI. CDR3 size: 14 residues. Trimming removed 6 bases at V and 5 bases at J, with 13 bases between. CDR3 bases: TGTGCCAGCTCCCTTCGCGGGGGCAATGAAAAACTGTTTTTT. Translated, it gives CASSLRGGNEKLFF.